The subject of this entry is one T cell receptor (beta chain). These data belong to a study of blood T cell repertoires in COVID-19. About the research overall: COVID-19 samples, acute and convalescent, were from the United States, Italy and Spain. T cells, B-cell-depleted T cells, or PBMCs supplied cDNA or gDNA.

The protocol was immunoSEQ multiplex PCR, while the TCRdb copy is restricted to in-frame clones and leaves out a portion. The sample holds tens of thousands of clones; approximately 91% are singletons and the top ten take less than 50%. Germline V lookup: CDR1 MNHEY, CDR2 SMNVEV (reference sequence). This CDR3 contains 18 residues. Unmatched junction bases numbered 12, after V lost 3 bases and J lost 4 bases. Source material: peripheral blood. The TCR sequence derives from a man aged 55 to 70 with active or convalescent COVID-19. The rearrangement uses TRBV27 and TRBJ2-3; 11 positions match TRBD2. The CDR3 sequence is CASSFSPSSGGRADTQYF. The CDR3 region has the DNA TGTGCCAGCAGTTTCTCCCCCTCTAGCGGGGGGAGGGCAGATACGCAGTATTTT.